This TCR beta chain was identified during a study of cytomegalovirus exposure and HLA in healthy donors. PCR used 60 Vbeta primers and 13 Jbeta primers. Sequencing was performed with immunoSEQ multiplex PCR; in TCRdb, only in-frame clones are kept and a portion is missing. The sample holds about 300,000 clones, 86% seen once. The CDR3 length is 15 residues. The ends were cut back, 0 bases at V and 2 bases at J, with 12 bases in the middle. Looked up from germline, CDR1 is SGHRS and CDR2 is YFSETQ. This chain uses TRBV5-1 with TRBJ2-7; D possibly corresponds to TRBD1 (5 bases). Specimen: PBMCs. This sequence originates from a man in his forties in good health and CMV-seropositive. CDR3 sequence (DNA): TGCGCCAGCAGCTTGGTGGACAAACAACCCTACGAGCAGTACTTC. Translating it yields CASSLVDKQPYEQYF.